These 2 T cell receptor beta chains were all obtained from the same sample, sequenced in a study of blood T cell repertoires in COVID-19. The method was immunoSEQ multiplex PCR; TCRdb's version includes in-frame clones alone and lacks a portion of them. The table includes around 470,000 clones, 75% to 90% detected once. Sequenced sample: peripheral blood. These receptors all come from a man between 18 and 29 years old with COVID-19, enrolled during active disease.

The chain employs TRBV24-1 and TRBJ1-6; D is possibly TRBD1 (5 bases). With 1 base removed from V and 7 bases from J, the gap between germline ends came to 10 bases. Germline V gives CDR1 KGHDR, CDR2 SFDVKD. This CDR3 is 15 amino acids long. The CDR3 DNA reads as TGTGCCACCAGTGATTTAGGGGTTCAAAATTCACCCCTCCACTTT. This gives the protein CATSDLGVQNSPLHF.

The rearrangement uses TRBV5-1 and TRBJ2-7, with TRBD1 matching over 7 bases. V was clipped by 4 bases and J by 2 bases; unmatched bases: 9. This CDR3 is 15 amino acids long. Germline V CDR1 and CDR2: SGHRS, YFSETQ. This CDR3 reads CASSQQGFAPYEQYF. The CDR3 DNA reads as TGCGCCAGCAGCCAACAGGGGTTCGCTCCCTACGAGCAGTACTTC.